Shown below are 12 T cell receptor beta chains from a single sample sequenced in a study of blood T cell repertoires in COVID-19. Clones were sequenced by immunoSEQ multiplex PCR, and TCRdb holds only the in-frame ones, with some missing. The profile shows over 150,000 clones, 75% to 90% of them singletons. Sample: PBMCs or T cells enriched from blood (not recorded which). These receptors originate from a man aged 40-49 years who had recovered from COVID-19.

This clone was counted a single time. The rearrangement joins TRBV28 to TRBJ1-5; D remains ambiguous. CDR3 length equals 13 residues. The germline V gene encodes CDR1 MDHEN and CDR2 SYDVKM. V was clipped by 1 base and J by 2 bases, with 3 bases between them. In DNA form, the CDR3 reads TGTGCCAGCAGTTTATTAGGCAATCAGCCCCAGCATTTT. Encoded protein: CASSLLGNQPQHF.

The chain recombines TRBV29-1 with TRBJ1-1; D gene unclear. Trimming left V 2 bases short and J 4 bases short, with 11 bases between. The length of the CDR3 is 13 residues. Germline V lookup: CDR1 SQVTM, CDR2 ANQGSEA. This CDR3 is CSVEWAARTEAFF. CDR3 DNA sequence: TGCAGCGTTGAATGGGCCGCCCGCACTGAAGCTTTCTTT.

Concerning this clone: The same CDR3 can be traced to other DNA sequences in this sample. Here the CDR3 reads CASSQGQNTEAFF. CDR3 sequence (DNA): TGTGCCAGCAGCCAAGGACAGAACACTGAAGCTTTCTTT. The chain is built from TRBV4-2 and TRBJ1-1; D call uncertain. Germline V gives CDR1 LGHNA, CDR2 YNFKEQ. This CDR3 contains 13 residues. The V gene lost 1 base and the J gene lost 1 base, with 4 bases spanning the gap.

The chain recombines TRBV27 with TRBJ2-5; 8 nucleotides line up with TRBD2. The CDR3 has 16 residues. CDR1 is MNHEY and CDR2 is SMNVEV in the germline V gene (reference sequence). V was pared by 1 base and J by 1 base, with 5 bases of the junction left unmatched. CDR3 sequence: CASSLFTSGSQETQYF. In nucleotides, the CDR3 is TGTGCCAGCAGTTTATTTACTAGCGGATCCCAAGAGACCCAGTACTTC.

The chain employs TRBV5-4 and TRBJ1-1; the D is unclear. Germline V gene lookup returns CDR1 SGHNT and CDR2 YYREEE (reference sequence). The CDR3 length is 16 residues. The germline V and J ends were trimmed by 0 bases and 1 base, with 13 bases remaining between them. The CDR3 nucleotides read TGTGCCAGCAGCTTGGACAGCACTTCACCGAACACTGAAGCTTTCTTT. It yields the protein CASSLDSTSPNTEAFF.

CDR3 DNA sequence: TGTGCCAGTAGCGACTGGGATAACTATGGCTACACCTTC. Translating it yields CASSDWDNYGYTF. The chain combines TRBV28 with TRBJ1-2; no firm D call. Germline CDR1 is MDHEN and CDR2 is SYDVKM. With 9 bases removed from V and 1 base from J, the gap between germline ends came to 12 bases. The CDR3 covers 13 residues.

The V and J genes are TRBV7-9 and TRBJ1-3; weak D call: TRBD1 (6 bases). From germline, CDR1 is SEHNR and CDR2 FQNEAQ (reference sequence). The CDR3 contains 14 residues. With 5 bases removed from V and 0 bases from J, the gap between germline ends came to 8 bases. This CDR3 is CASSPRGSGNTIYF. CDR3 DNA sequence: TGTGCCAGCAGCCCCAGGGGCTCTGGAAACACCATATATTTT.

V usage is TRBV19 and J usage is TRBJ1-2; D possibly corresponds to TRBD1 (5 bases). The CDR3 covers 13 residues. Germline CDR1 reads LNHDA; CDR2 reads SQIVND (reference sequence). Between the trimmed V and J ends, which lost 7 bases and 2 bases, there was a span of 11 bases. CDR3 bases: TGTGCCAGTATCGGGGGTTCGAACTATGGCTACACCTTC. Encoded protein: CASIGGSNYGYTF.

This chain joins TRBV24-1 and TRBJ2-3; D unclear. Per germline, CDR1 KGHDR and CDR2 SFDVKD. This CDR3 comprises 16 residues. Trimming left V 3 bases short and J 0 bases short, with 12 bases between. For the CDR3, the DNA is TGTGCCACCAGTGATCTGACAACATCTAGCACAGATACGCAGTATTTT. Translating gives CATSDLTTSSTDTQYF.

The V call is TRBV12-5, the J call TRBJ1-3, with D unclear. CDR1 and CDR2 (germline): LGHNT, FRNRAP. V shed 7 bases and J shed 4 bases, with 14 bases lying between them. The CDR3 totals 14 residues. The CDR3 is CASALATEGNTIYF. CDR3 sequence (DNA): TGTGCTAGTGCCCTCGCGACTGAGGGAAACACCATATATTTT.

The genes are TRBV30 and TRBJ1-2; TRBD1 agrees at 10 bases. The CDR3 loop spans 15 amino acids. Trimming cost V 2 bases and J 5 bases; bases outside gene matches: 8. Germline-derived CDR1 and CDR2 are GTSNPN and SVGIG (reference sequence). The CDR3 loop reads CAWSKIPGQGYGYTF. For the CDR3, the DNA is TGTGCCTGGAGTAAGATACCGGGACAGGGGTATGGCTACACCTTC.

The chain joins TRBV4-1 to TRBJ1-1; 9 bases agree with TRBD1. Germline trimming cut 5 bases from V and 5 bases from J; bases unmatched to any gene: 9. Germline CDR1 is MGHRA and CDR2 is YSYEKL. The CDR3 is 15 residues long. The CDR3 protein is CASSDQTGGGTEAFF. The CDR3 region has the DNA TGCGCCAGCAGCGACCAGACAGGGGGGGGTACTGAAGCTTTCTTT.